This TCR beta chain was captured by sequencing in a study of early T cells in non-severe SARS-CoV-2 infection. On the study more broadly: Alpha and beta chains were unpaired, from unsorted whole-blood bulk RNA. The study's findings and limits: VDJdb matches were skewed toward anti-spike CD8 T cell responses.

Unique molecular identifier tags were affixed to discrete cDNA molecules. TCRdb re-called the 5' RACE reads with MiXCR, one entry per CDR3 protein. This sample has roughly 58,000 distinct CDR3 sequences; 11% occur once, and the top ten carry roughly a tenth. This CDR3 spans 13 amino acids. The germline V and J ends were trimmed by 6 bases and 2 bases, with 11 bases remaining between them. The germline V gene has CDR1 DFQATT and CDR2 SNEGSKA (reference sequence). This clonotype was seen ten or more times. The antigen is unknown. The sample comprised whole blood. The chain links TRBV20-1 to TRBJ2-1, with D perhaps TRBD1 (5 bases). This receptor was taken from an adult who was a healthcare worker with PCR-confirmed SARS-CoV-2 infection or an uninfected control (not recorded which). DNA for the CDR3: TGCAGTGCCGCGGAAGGGGCCTACAATGAGCAGTTCTTC. Translating it yields CSAAEGAYNEQFF.